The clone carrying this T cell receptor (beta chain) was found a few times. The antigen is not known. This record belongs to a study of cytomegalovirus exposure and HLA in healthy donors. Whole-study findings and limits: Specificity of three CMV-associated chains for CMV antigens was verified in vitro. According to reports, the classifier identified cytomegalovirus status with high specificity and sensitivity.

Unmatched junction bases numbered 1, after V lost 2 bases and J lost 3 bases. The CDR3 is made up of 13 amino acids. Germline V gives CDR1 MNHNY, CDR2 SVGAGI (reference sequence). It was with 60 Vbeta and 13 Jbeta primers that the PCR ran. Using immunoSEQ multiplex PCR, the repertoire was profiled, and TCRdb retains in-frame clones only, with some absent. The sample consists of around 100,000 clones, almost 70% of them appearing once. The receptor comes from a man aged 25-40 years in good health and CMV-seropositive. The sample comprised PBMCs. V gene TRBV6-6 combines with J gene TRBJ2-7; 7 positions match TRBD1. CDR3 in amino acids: CASSYGTDYEQYV. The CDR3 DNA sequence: TGTGCCAGCAGTTACGGGACAGACTACGAGCAGTACGTC.